What follows describes a single T cell receptor (beta chain). These data originate in a study of blood T cell repertoires in COVID-19. About the research overall: Some COVID-19 samples were acute and others convalescent; all came from the United States, Italy and Spain. Sources were T cells, B-cell-depleted T cells, or PBMCs; the material itself was cDNA or gDNA.

Per the original data handling: Using reference gene primer amplification, nucleated cell counts were estimated. Profiled with immunoSEQ multiplex PCR; TCRdb holds only in-frame clones, not every one. The DNA was the basis for D and trimming; V, J and clone size are from that table. The sample contains over 200,000 clones, roughly nine tenths of which appear only once. The CDR3 runs 13 residues. Germline CDR1 is LGHDT and CDR2 is YNNKEL (reference sequence). Trimming left V 8 bases short and J 0 bases short, with 10 bases between. This clonotype was sampled from a man aged 35-49 years with acute or convalescent COVID-19. Material: peripheral blood. The rearrangement links TRBV3-1 (or the pseudogene TRBV3-2) to TRBJ1-1, with D tentatively TRBD1 (5 bases). CDR3: CASGGVMNTEAFF. CDR3 DNA sequence: TGTGCCAGCGGGGGGGTCATGAACACTGAAGCTTTCTTT.